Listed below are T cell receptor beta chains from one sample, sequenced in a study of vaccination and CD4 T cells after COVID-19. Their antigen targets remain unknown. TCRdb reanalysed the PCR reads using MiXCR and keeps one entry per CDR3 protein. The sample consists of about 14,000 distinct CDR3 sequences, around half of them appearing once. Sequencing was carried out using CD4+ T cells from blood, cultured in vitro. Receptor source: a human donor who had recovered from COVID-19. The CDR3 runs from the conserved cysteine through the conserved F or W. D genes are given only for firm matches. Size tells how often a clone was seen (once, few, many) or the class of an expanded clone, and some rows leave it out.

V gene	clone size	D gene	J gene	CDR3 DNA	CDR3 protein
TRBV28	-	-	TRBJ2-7	TGTGCCAGCAGTTTACCGAGCTCCTACGAGCAGTACTTC	CASSLPSSYEQYF
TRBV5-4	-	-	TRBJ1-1	TGTGCCAGCAGCTTGGCAGGGTTGTACACTGAAGCTTTCTTT	CASSLAGLYTEAFF
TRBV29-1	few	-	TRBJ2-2	TGCAGCGTGGGAGGGACAACCGGGGAGCTGTTTTTT	CSVGGTTGELFF
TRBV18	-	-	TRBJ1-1	TGTGCCAGCTCACCGCTGGGCAACATGAACACTGAAGCTTTCTTT	CASSPLGNMNTEAFF
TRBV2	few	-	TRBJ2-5	TGTGCCAGCAGTCGCCCGGGACCATGGGGAGAGACCCAGTACTTC	CASSRPGPWGETQYF
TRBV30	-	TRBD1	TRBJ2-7	TGTGCCTGGAGTGTTCTAAGTACAGGGGGGCTCGAGCAGTACTTC	CAWSVLSTGGLEQYF
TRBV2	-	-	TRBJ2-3	TGTGCCAGCAGTGAGAACGGGGGCACAGATACGCAGTATTTT	CASSENGGTDTQYF
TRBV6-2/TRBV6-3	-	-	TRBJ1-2	TGTGCCAGCAGTATTTCCTGGGACACTAACTATGGCTACACCTTC	CASSISWDTNYGYTF
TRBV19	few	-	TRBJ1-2	TGTGCCAGTAGTGGGGTTGTGATTAACTATGGCTACACCTTC	CASSGVVINYGYTF
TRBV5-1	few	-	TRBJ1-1	TGCGCCAGCAGCTTGTCCGGGCCAGAAGCTTTCTTT	CASSLSGPEAFF
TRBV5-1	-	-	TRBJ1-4	TGCGCCAGCAGCGAGCAGGGAAGAGGAAATGAAAAACTGTTTTTT	CASSEQGRGNEKLFF
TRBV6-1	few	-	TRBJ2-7	TGTGCCAGCAGTGTTGCGGGGATATCCTACGAGCAGTACTTC	CASSVAGISYEQYF
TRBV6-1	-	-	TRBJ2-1	TGTGCCAGCAGTCCAACTAGCTTTAAGCAGTTCTTC	CASSPTSFKQFF
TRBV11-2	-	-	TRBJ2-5	TGTGCCAGCAGCTTCTTTTACAGCCAAGAGACCCAGTACTTC	CASSFFYSQETQYF
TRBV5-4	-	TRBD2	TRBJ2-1	TGTGCCAGCAGCCCGGGGCTTTCATGGCGGGGGGGGGCAAATGAGCAGTTCTTC	CASSPGLSWRGGANEQFF
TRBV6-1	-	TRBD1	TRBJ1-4	TGTGCCAGCAGTGGGGGACAGACGACAACTAATGAAAAACTGTTTTTT	CASSGGQTTTNEKLFF
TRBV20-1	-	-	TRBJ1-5	TGCAGTGCGACGACCCGGGACAACCAGCCCCAGCATTTT	CSATTRDNQPQHF